This TCR beta chain was identified during a study of blood T cell repertoires in COVID-19. As for the study in general: There were acute and convalescent COVID-19 samples, and they came from the United States, Italy and Spain. PBMCs, B-cell-depleted T cells, or T cells provided the cDNA or gDNA that made up the material.

Original processing notes: Reference gene primer amplification yielded estimated nucleated cell counts. Libraries were prepared by immunoSEQ multiplex PCR; TCRdb keeps only in-frame clonotypes and omits some of them. Clone size and V and J calls were adopted from that table, with D and trimming inferred from the DNA. This table has 65,000 or so clones, over 80% appearing once. V lost 7 bases and J lost 3, with 15 bases in between. The CDR3 consists of 15 residues. CDR1 LNHDA and CDR2 SQIVND come from the germline V gene (reference sequence). Seattle patient enrollment occurred during active infection, with longitudinal follow-up thereafter.

The specimen sequenced was peripheral blood. The clonotype originates from a young man with COVID-19, enrolled during active disease. The rearrangement joins TRBV19 to TRBJ2-2, with a possible D match to TRBD2 (5 bases). The CDR3 loop reads CASKVRGTDTGELFF. Here the CDR3 DNA reads TGTGCCAGTAAGGTCCGGGGAACAGACACCGGGGAGCTGTTTTTT.